Each of the 23 T cell receptor beta chains below was sequenced from the same sample in a study of shared clonotypes between healthy human individuals. Only in-frame clones appear in the TCRdb table, and some are missing; sequencing was by immunoSEQ multiplex PCR. The table has some 480,000 clones, roughly 85% seen once. The sequenced sample consisted of PBMCs. All receptors derive from a woman aged 40 to 49 in good health. Some clones in this sample may be carry-over from other donors' samples.

The chain combines TRBV4-1 with TRBJ2-7; 9 nucleotides line up with TRBD1. CDR3 length: 16 residues. The ends lost 4 bases at V and 3 bases at J; junction bases unmatched: 10. Per germline, CDR1 MGHRA and CDR2 YSYEKL. CDR3 nucleotides: TGCGCCAGCAGCCCCTTGGAAGGGACAGGGTTCTACGAGCAGTACTTC. This codes for CASSPLEGTGFYEQYF.

The table lists this clone with many counts. V is TRBV4-3 and J is TRBJ1-4; D remains unclear. In germline, CDR1 is LGHNA, CDR2 YSLEER. Trimming removed 2 bases at V and 4 bases at J, with 17 bases between. The CDR3 consists of 17 residues. In nucleotides, the CDR3 is TGCGCCAGCAGCCAACCCGACAATGGTCCTCTTAATGAAAAACTGTTTTTT. As protein: CASSQPDNGPLNEKLFF.

V gene TRBV7-3 combines with J gene TRBJ1-2, with 8 bases aligning to TRBD1. The CDR3 is 14 residues long. The V gene's germline CDR1 is SGHTA and CDR2 FQGTGA. After removal of 3 bases from V and 4 bases from J, the junction contained 4 bases not matched to a gene. CDR3 loop: CASSLTGVGYGYTF. The CDR3 coding sequence is TGTGCCAGCAGCTTGACAGGGGTGGGCTATGGCTACACCTTC.

The chain is built from TRBV11-3 and TRBJ2-3; D is possibly TRBD2 (6 bases). The CDR3 is 15 residues long. Trimming removed 2 bases from V and 6 bases from J, with 15 bases in between. The V gene's germline CDR1 is SGHNT and CDR2 YENEEA. CDR3 loop: CASSLRSGASDTQYF. Written as DNA, the CDR3 is TGTGCCAGCAGCTTACGGTCGGGAGCTTCCGATACGCAGTATTTT.

CDR3 coding DNA: TGTGCCATCAGTGTCAAGGGGGCGTCGGATTCACCCCTCCACTTT. Protein sequence: CAISVKGASDSPLHF. This chain uses TRBV10-3 with TRBJ1-6, with 7 bases identical to TRBD1. Germline V gene data show CDR1 as ENHRY and CDR2 as SYGVKD. The length of the CDR3 is 15 residues. J lost 8 bases, V lost 4 bases, and 8 bases had no gene match.

The chain uses TRBV11-2 and TRBJ1-6; a possible D gene is TRBD1 (5 bases). The CDR3 is made up of 14 amino acids. V lost 2 bases and J 10 bases, leaving 12 bases between the germline ends. Germline-derived CDR1 and CDR2 are SGHAT and FQNNGV. The CDR3 protein is CASSLTGPSSPLHF. CDR3 in DNA: TGTGCCAGCAGCTTAACGGGGCCCTCGTCACCCCTCCACTTT.

This clone was seen a few times. The chain links TRBV5-1 to TRBJ1-5; possibly TRBD1 for D (6 bases). The CDR3 spans 14 residues. CDR1 and CDR2 from the germline V gene are SGHRS and YFSETQ. V gave up 4 bases and J gave up 3 bases, with 11 bases separating them. The CDR3 reads CASSNGQINQPQHF. CDR3 DNA sequence: TGCGCCAGCAGCAACGGACAGATCAATCAGCCCCAGCATTTT. The whole variable domain, remainder taken from reference TRBV5-1 and TRBJ1-5, is KAGVTQTPRYLIKTRGQQVTLSCSPISGHRSVSWYQQTPGQGLQFLFEYFSETQRNKGNFPGRFSGRQFSNSRSEMNVSTLELGDSALYLCASSNGQINQPQHFGDGTRLSIL.

This clone has a count of ten or more. Other DNA sequences in this sample translate to the same CDR3. The chain carries TRBV5-1 and TRBJ2-3, with 10 bases identical to TRBD1. The ends lost 3 bases at V and 4 bases at J; junction bases unmatched: 5. CDR1 is SGHRS, CDR2 YFSETQ, per germline. This CDR3 has 15 residues. In DNA form, the CDR3 reads TGCGCCAGCAGCTCAGGACAGGGGGTCTCAGATACGCAGTATTTT. Translated: CASSSGQGVSDTQYF.

This clone showed up just a few times. The V and J genes are TRBV9 and TRBJ2-3, with D tentatively TRBD1 (6 bases). Looked up from germline, CDR1 is SGDLS and CDR2 is YYNGEE. CDR3 length: 13 residues. V lost 2 bases and J lost 5, with 9 bases in between. CDR3 amino acids: CASSVQQGDTQYF. The CDR3 coding sequence is TGTGCCAGCAGCGTTCAACAGGGAGATACGCAGTATTTT. Drawing the rest from reference TRBV9 and TRBJ2-3, the complete variable domain is DSGVTQTPKHLITATGQRVTLRCSPRSGDLSVYWYQQSLDQGLQFLIQYYNGEERAKGNILERFSAQQFPDLHSELNLSSLELGDSALYFCASSVQQGDTQYFGPGTRLTVL.

V and J are TRBV30 and TRBJ1-3; D is undetermined. Germline V lookup: CDR1 GTSNPN, CDR2 SVGIG (reference sequence). The CDR3 runs 15 residues. V gave up 1 base and J gave up 4 bases, with 14 bases separating them. The CDR3: CAWSAGLSGGNTIYF. CDR3 in DNA: TGTGCCTGGAGTGCGGGTCTCTCGGGGGGAAACACCATATATTTT.

The CDR3 DNA sequence: TGTGCCAGCAGTGTGAACGGGGCAGGGGGTGGGGAAAAACTGTTTTTT. Translated: CASSVNGAGGGEKLFF. The chain uses TRBV28 and TRBJ1-4; 7 nucleotides match TRBD1. Trimming at V came to 5 bases and at J to 8 bases, leaving 14 bases not matched to a gene. The CDR3 has 16 residues. The germline gives CDR1 MDHEN, CDR2 SYDVKM. The full variable domain, its missing parts supplied by reference TRBV28 and TRBJ1-4, is DVKVTQSSRYLVKRTGEKVFLECVQDMDHENMFWYRQDPGLGLRLIYFSYDVKMKEKGDIPEGYSVSREKKERFSLILESASTNQTSMYLCASSVNGAGGGEKLFFGSGTQLSVL.

The gene calls are TRBV2 and TRBJ2-5, with 14 positions matching TRBD2. The CDR3 runs 15 residues. CDR1 is SNHLY, CDR2 FYNNEI, per germline. V lost 8 bases, J lost 4 bases, and 6 bases stayed unmatched. The chain's CDR3 is CASRLAGGPGETQYF. The CDR3 DNA is TGTGCCAGCCGACTAGCGGGAGGGCCGGGAGAGACCCAGTACTTC.

The V gene is TRBV6-1, the J gene TRBJ2-1, with 10 nucleotides matching TRBD1. Germline V lookup: CDR1 MNHNS, CDR2 SASEGT. V trimming: 8 bases; J trimming: 4 bases; junction bases outside the gene matches: 5. The CDR3 loop spans 14 amino acids. The DNA of the CDR3 is TGTGCCAGCTTCCGGGACAGGGGTTACAATGAGCAGTTCTTC. Translated: CASFRDRGYNEQFF.

This clone was counted between two and nine times. The chain uses TRBV7-2 and TRBJ2-1; no reliable D call. Per the germline V gene, CDR1 is SGHTA and CDR2 is FQGNSA. V was cut by 5 bases and J by 1 base, with 9 bases left in between. The CDR3 loop spans 14 amino acids. CDR3 protein: CASSLFGSYNEQFF. In DNA form, the CDR3 reads TGTGCCAGCAGCCTCTTTGGATCCTACAATGAGCAGTTCTTC.

With regard to this clone: With a much larger clone just one base away, this may be a read error. In the same sample, other DNA sequences code for this CDR3. This CDR3 reads CASSESGQPNTEAFF. CDR3 in DNA: TGTGCCAGCAGTGAAAGTGGACAGCCGAACACTGAAGCTTTCTTC. V gene TRBV2 combines with J gene TRBJ1-1; possible D gene TRBD1, 6 bases. Germline V gives CDR1 SNHLY, CDR2 FYNNEI. This CDR3 comprises 15 residues.

The chain's CDR3 is CSANAEVTQYF. The CDR3 DNA sequence: TGCAGTGCCAATGCAGAAGTTACGCAGTATTTT. The V gene is TRBV20-1, the J gene TRBJ2-3; D remains unclear. CDR1 and CDR2 from the germline V gene are DFQATT and SNEGSKA (reference sequence). CDR3 length: 11 amino acids. V was trimmed by 6 bases and J by 8 bases, leaving 12 bases between them.

This clone came up a few times. V and J are TRBV28 and TRBJ1-4; 7 bases agree with TRBD1. The CDR3 sequence is 14 residues long. The junction had 9 bases not matched to a gene; V was cut back by 6 bases and J by 8 bases. Germline V CDR1 and CDR2: MDHEN, SYDVKM. The DNA of the CDR3 is TGTGCCAGCAGCCGGGGACAGCCGCGGGAAAAACTGTTTTTT. It translates to CASSRGQPREKLFF.

The chain has TRBV28 and TRBJ2-7; 8 positions match TRBD2. J lost 3 bases, V lost 7 bases, and 14 bases had no gene match. The CDR3 contains 16 residues. Germline V gives CDR1 MDHEN, CDR2 SYDVKM. The CDR3 sequence is CASTSPGLAGHYEQYF. DNA of the CDR3: TGTGCCAGCACCTCCCCCGGGCTAGCGGGCCACTACGAGCAGTACTTC. The full variable domain, completed using reference TRBV28 and TRBJ2-7, is DVKVTQSSRYLVKRTGEKVFLECVQDMDHENMFWYRQDPGLGLRLIYFSYDVKMKEKGDIPEGYSVSREKKERFSLILESASTNQTSMYLCASTSPGLAGHYEQYFGPGTRLTVT.

The J gene is TRBJ2-7, the V gene TRBV7-8, with D possibly being TRBD1 or TRBD2 (5 bases each). CDR1 and CDR2 (germline): SGHVS, FQNEAQ. The V end was cut by 2 bases, the J end by 0 bases, with 11 bases between. CDR3 length: 15 residues. In DNA, the CDR3 is TGTGCCAGCAGCTTATCTGGGGGATTCTCCTACGAGCAGTACTTC. This sequence encodes CASSLSGGFSYEQYF.

This clone was seen only a few times. This sequence joins TRBV7-6 and TRBJ2-1, with a tentative D call TRBD2 (5 bases). The V gene lost 4 bases and the J gene lost 0 bases, with 13 bases spanning the gap. Germline assignment: CDR1 SGHVS and CDR2 FNYEAQ. The length of the CDR3 is 16 residues. CDR3 in DNA: TGTGCCAGCAGCTCCCGGGGAAGCAGCTCCTACAATGAGCAGTTCTTC. The encoded protein is CASSSRGSSSYNEQFF.

This clone was counted a few times. CDR3 sequence: CASSPGGSGELFF. Here the CDR3 DNA reads TGCGCCAGCAGCCCTGGTGGGTCCGGGGAGCTGTTTTTT. The chain couples TRBV5-1 to TRBJ2-2; D is undetermined. V lost 4 bases to trimming and J lost 6 bases, with 10 bases between them. CDR3 length: 13 amino acids. CDR1 and CDR2 from the germline V gene are SGHRS and YFSETQ.

The chain combines TRBV7-6 with TRBJ2-2, with D unresolved. V lost 1 base, J lost 6 bases, and 15 bases lay in between. The CDR3 has 16 amino acids. The V gene's germline CDR1 is SGHVS and CDR2 FNYEAQ. As DNA, the CDR3 is TGTGCCAGCAGCTTAGTGAGCGATTGGGTGCCCGGGGAGCTGTTTTTT. This encodes CASSLVSDWVPGELFF.

The chain's CDR3 is CASRETGGAKEQYF. As DNA, the CDR3 is TGTGCCAGCAGGGAAACAGGGGGCGCAAAAGAGCAGTACTTC. The chain has TRBV6-1 and TRBJ2-7, with TRBD1 matching 9 bases. The CDR3 covers 14 residues. Germline V lookup: CDR1 MNHNS, CDR2 SASEGT. V shed 6 bases, J shed 7 bases, and the junction held 10 bases outside the gene matches.